Below, one T cell receptor (beta chain) is given with its context. The CDR3 sequence is 12 residues long. The germline CDR1 and CDR2 sequences are LNHNV and YYDKDF (reference sequence). V was clipped by 3 bases and J by 4 bases, with 7 bases between them. This specimen comes from a study of blood T cell repertoires in COVID-19. This table comes from immunoSEQ multiplex PCR, and its TCRdb copy is limited to in-frame clones, with some not included. The table has 25,000 to 30,000 clones, around 82% seen once; the top ten hold approximately 15%. The specimen sequenced was peripheral blood. The receptor comes from a man aged 65 to 79 with active COVID-19. The chain links TRBV15 to TRBJ2-7, with D possibly being TRBD1 (6 bases). DNA for the CDR3: TGTGCCACCAGCAGGGACAGTTACGAGCAGTACTTC. Amino acids: CATSRDSYEQYF.